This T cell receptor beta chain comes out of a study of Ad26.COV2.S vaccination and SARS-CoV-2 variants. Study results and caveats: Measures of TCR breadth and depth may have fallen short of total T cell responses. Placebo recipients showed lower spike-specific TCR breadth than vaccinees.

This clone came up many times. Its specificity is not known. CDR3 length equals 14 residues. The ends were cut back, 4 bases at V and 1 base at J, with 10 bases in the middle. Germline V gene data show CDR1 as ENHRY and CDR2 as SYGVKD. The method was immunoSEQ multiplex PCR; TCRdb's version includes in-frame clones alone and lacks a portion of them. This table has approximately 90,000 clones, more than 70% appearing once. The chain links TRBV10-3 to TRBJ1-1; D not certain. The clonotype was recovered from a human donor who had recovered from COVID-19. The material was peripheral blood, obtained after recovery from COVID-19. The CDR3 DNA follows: TGTGCCATCAGTGGCCGCGAGGCGAACACTGAAGCTTTCTTT. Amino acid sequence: CAISGREANTEAFF.